This TCR beta chain emerged from a study of T cells expressing NK-cell markers. Study at large: Out of eight donors sequenced, seven tested HCMV-seropositive and the remaining one seronegative.

Overall study findings and caveats: Dominant NKG2C+ clonotypes made up roughly 1.0-8% of CD8+ T cells in about six donors. Dominance of the CD3+CD56-NKG2C+ fraction by these clonotypes also held in several donors.

Points on this clonotype: Its matching antigen is unknown.

Template switching by 5'RACE with UMIs generated the TCR beta cDNA. One entry per CDR3 protein, without DNA, is what TCRdb gives after re-calling the 5' RACE reads. This sample contains roughly 420,000 distinct CDR3 sequences. The CDR3 is 15 amino acids. Material for sequencing was blood T cells: a sorted CD56 or NKG2C T cell subset, CD4+ or CD8+ T cells, or bulk PBMC T cells (not recorded which). The chain has TRBV12-3 or TRBV12-4 and TRBJ2-1; TCRdb reports TRBD1, a call that lacks DNA to check it against. This TCR derives from a woman aged 18 to 75 in good health. The CDR3 reads CASSLGGGDYNEQFF.